Shown below are 8 T cell receptor beta chains from a single sample sequenced in a study of chemoradiotherapy in HPV16-positive cancers. TCRdb's table, derived via immunoSEQ multiplex PCR, lists solely in-frame clones and lacks some. The table has approximately 4,000 clones, roughly 77% seen once. The specimen was collected from a patient who underwent chemoradiotherapy. Source of these receptors: a human donor with HPV-associated anogenital cancer.

This sequence joins TRBV28 and TRBJ2-5; possible D gene TRBD1, 5 bases. Germline CDR1 and CDR2: MDHEN and SYDVKM. There are 13 residues in the CDR3. Trimming stripped 2 bases from V and 5 bases from J, with 9 bases between. In DNA, the CDR3 is TGTGCCAGCAGTTTAAGGGGTCTGGAGACCCAGTACTTC. This gives the protein CASSLRGLETQYF.

This chain uses TRBV9 with TRBJ2-5; tentative D call: TRBD1 (5 bases). With the DNA end fitting TRBJ2-7 better, the J assignment may be wrong. CDR1 and CDR2 (germline): SGDLS, YYNGEE. The CDR3 length is 14 residues. CDR3 sequence: CASSVGQSPSEQYF. The CDR3 DNA is TGTGCCAGCAGCGTAGGACAGTCCCCCTCCGAGCAGTACTTC.

The chain uses TRBV5-6 and TRBJ2-7; the D gene could be TRBD1 or TRBD2 (5 bases each). The CDR3 spans 15 residues. V was pared by 2 bases and J by 6 bases, with 18 bases between. The germline V gene encodes CDR1 SGHDT and CDR2 YYEEEE. The CDR3 sequence is CASSFRGVRELEQYF. Written as DNA, the CDR3 is TGTGCCAGCAGCTTTCGAGGGGTAAGGGAACTCGAGCAGTACTTC.

CDR3 loop: CASSRQGVQRSYNSPLHF. As DNA, the CDR3 is TGCGCCAGCAGTCGCCAGGGGGTCCAGAGGTCCTATAATTCACCCCTCCACTTT. The chain uses TRBV10-1 and TRBJ1-6; 7 nucleotides agree with TRBD1. V lost 5 bases, J lost 1 base, and 11 bases stayed unmatched. The CDR3 runs to 18 residues. Germline assignment: CDR1 WNHNN and CDR2 SYGVQD (reference sequence).

The rearrangement joins TRBV11-3 to TRBJ1-1; no clear D. Trimming cost V 6 bases and J 1 base, with 9 bases left between them. This CDR3 contains 13 residues. Germline assignment: CDR1 SGHNT and CDR2 YENEEA. This CDR3 reads CASSFTENTEAFF. For the CDR3, the DNA is TGTGCCAGCAGTTTCACAGAGAACACTGAAGCTTTCTTT.

Comment on this clone: Relative to the germline gene, one junction end is altered; a read error may explain this. The genes are TRBV5-8 and TRBJ1-1; D gene unclear. Germline-derived CDR1 and CDR2 are SGHTS and YDEGEE. CDR3 size: 20 residues. The CDR3 DNA is TGTGGCAGCCCCCGCGGCGCACTGCCAGCGTCTCGTGGTGAAGGCACTGAAGCTTTCTTT. It is translated as CGSPRGALPASRGEGTEAFF.

J is TRBJ2-3 and V is TRBV7-2; TRBD2 matches at 7 bases. The V segment lost 3 bases and the J segment 6 bases; nucleotides outside the gene matches: 9. The CDR3 is 15 residues long. From germline, CDR1 is SGHTA and CDR2 FQGNSA. The CDR3 DNA follows: TGTGCCAGCAGCTTCCAGCGGGGTTACCCTGATACGCAGTATTTT. Its protein product is CASSFQRGYPDTQYF.

The rearrangement uses TRBV9 and TRBJ1-1, with TRBD1 as a possible D gene (5 bases). The CDR3 consists of 14 residues. Germline CDR1 reads SGDLS; CDR2 reads YYNGEE. V was trimmed by 4 bases and J by 5 bases, leaving 15 bases between them. CDR3 in amino acids: CASSHGTVKTEAFF. The CDR3 DNA reads as TGTGCCAGCAGCCACGGGACGGTTAAAACTGAAGCTTTCTTT.